Sequencing of this T cell receptor beta chain was carried out in a study of Tregs in tolerant kidney transplant recipients (dated by TCRdb to the late 2010s). About the full investigation: The study applied TCRbeta sequencing to find donor-specific regulatory T cells before combined kidney and bone marrow transplantation and then followed those same cells after transplant. Several methods of expanding Tregs specific for an allogeneic donor were compared by TCRbeta repertoire sequencing in 3 healthy controls.

The germline V end is reduced by 4 bases and the J end by 7 bases; junction bases left unmatched: 6. The germline V gene (reference sequence) supplies CDR1 MNHEY and CDR2 SMNVEV. The cysteine opens and the phenylalanine closes a CDR3 of 15 amino acids. Just CDR3 DNA is preserved here, 45 bases in frame from base 1. What the authors observed across the whole study: Biological reproducibility was not examined directly, but technical replication error appeared to be minimal. Expanding Tregs with activated donor B cells appeared to identify the most biologically relevant and donor-specific TCRbeta repertoire. The study was constrained by small patient numbers, and validation of the findings is required in larger populations and under other immunosuppression protocols.

A remark on this clone: No antigen is known for it. No much larger clone exists at a distance of one base, and base qualities are not known.

Unstimulated Tregs (CD4+CD25+CD127-), CD4+ non-Tregs (CD4+CD25-), CD4 and CD8 cells were FACS-sorted from thawed PBMCs. Healthy control blood came either as purchased buffy coats or from healthy volunteers. Healthy control blood was separated into PBMCs by Ficoll density gradient and cryopreserved, and patient PBMCs were collected both before and after transplant. For TCRbeta CDR3 sequencing, genomic DNA from the sorted cells was extracted using the QIAGEN DNeasy Blood and Tissue Kit. High-throughput TCRbeta CDR3 sequencing, including PCR amplification with bias correction and internal controls, was performed commercially through immunoSEQ. The source study handled its data this way. A unique productive TCRbeta sequence was defined by the CDR3 nucleotide sequence when primers matched, and otherwise by the CDR3 amino acid sequence together with the Vbeta and Jbeta genes. To correct sorting error, sequences shared between sorted populations at a frequency ratio of 2:1 or less were removed; the rest were assigned to the higher population. A sequence was defined as donor-reactive if the sequence was expanded at least 5-fold in CFSE-low cells compared with unstimulated cells and had a frequency of at least 0.01% in CFSE-low cells. Jensen-Shannon divergence, calculated on the top 100 TCRbeta sequences ranked by frequency, was used to quantify repertoire divergence. When a sample had multiple sequencing runs, each run was corrected for sorting error separately and the runs were then pooled. TCRdb's version of the immuneACCESS table is confined to in-frame rearrangements and falls short of the full clone set. An unresolved V gene accounts for under half of the shortfall where checked; the remainder is of unknown origin. That table supplies the V and J calls and clone size; D and trimming were determined from the DNA. In this sample the table shows about 120,000 clones, approximately 90% of which occur a single time. The ten most abundant clones make up roughly 0.63% of the sample.

Specimen: CD4+ T cells from blood. The receptor was derived from a human donor in good health. The sequence joins TRBV27 to TRBJ2-2; the central 10 bases match TRBD2. The DNA sequence is TGTGCCAGCAGTTCCGCTAGCGGGAGTGGCGGGGAGCTGTTTTTT. The encoded protein is CASSSASGSGGELFF.